The rows below give T cell receptor beta chains drawn from one sample of a study of shared clonotypes between healthy human individuals. TCRdb's table, derived via immunoSEQ multiplex PCR, lists solely in-frame clones and lacks some. The profile covers roughly 110,000 clones, with 68% appearing a single time and roughly 24% taken by the ten largest. Sequenced input: memory CD8+ T cells sorted from blood. All receptors derive from a woman aged 25 to 39 in good health. CDR3s include the opening cysteine and the closing phenylalanine or tryptophan. Fields, in order: V gene, clone size, D gene, J gene, CDR3 protein, CDR3 DNA. A D gene is named only where the DNA matches it firmly. Some rows mark clone size as missing; the rest say once, few, many or name a class of expanded clone.

v_gene: TRBV10-3; abundance: -; d_gene: -; j_gene: TRBJ1-1; CDR3aa: CAISERGGVNTEAFF; CDR3nt: TGTGCCATCAGTGAGCGGGGAGGGGTGAACACTGAAGCTTTCTTT
v_gene: TRBV25-1; abundance: -; d_gene: TRBD2; j_gene: TRBJ2-1; CDR3aa: CASSPRIAGGRNEQFF; CDR3nt: TGTGCCAGCAGTCCGAGAATAGCGGGAGGAAGAAATGAGCAGTTCTTC
v_gene: TRBV10-1; abundance: -; d_gene: -; j_gene: TRBJ2-7; CDR3aa: CASSDGDEQYF; CDR3nt: TGCGCCAGCAGTGACGGGGACGAGCAGTACTTC
v_gene: TRBV23-1; abundance: -; d_gene: -; j_gene: TRBJ1-2; CDR3aa: CASSQCLQPTRYGYTF; CDR3nt: TGCGCCAGCAGTCAATGTCTGCAACCCACGAGGTATGGCTACACCTTC
v_gene: TRBV7-2; abundance: -; d_gene: -; j_gene: TRBJ1-1; CDR3aa: CASSSSTGHTNTEAFF; CDR3nt: TGTGCCAGCAGCTCCTCGACCGGACACACGAACACTGAAGCTTTCTTT
v_gene: TRBV6-1; abundance: -; d_gene: -; j_gene: TRBJ1-4; CDR3aa: CASSDGAGRYEKLFF; CDR3nt: TGTGCCAGCAGTGATGGGGCAGGCCGCTATGAAAAACTGTTTTTT
v_gene: TRBV6-1; abundance: few; d_gene: TRBD1; j_gene: TRBJ2-1; CDR3aa: CASSEAAGTGGNEQFF; CDR3nt: TGTGCCAGCAGTGAAGCGGCTGGGACAGGTGGCAATGAGCAGTTCTTC
v_gene: TRBV6-1; abundance: many; d_gene: -; j_gene: TRBJ2-1; CDR3aa: CASSAGFSYNEQFF; CDR3nt: TGTGCCAGCAGTGCGGGGTTCTCCTACAATGAGCAGTTCTTC
v_gene: TRBV19; abundance: -; d_gene: -; j_gene: TRBJ2-2; CDR3aa: CASSMTLNTGELFF; CDR3nt: TGTGCCAGTAGTATGACTCTTAACACCGGGGAGCTGTTTTTT
v_gene: TRBV27; abundance: few; d_gene: -; j_gene: TRBJ2-7; CDR3aa: CASSIGSSYEQYF; CDR3nt: TGTGCCAGCAGTATAGGAAGCTCCTACGAGCAGTACTTC
v_gene: TRBV27; abundance: -; d_gene: -; j_gene: TRBJ1-5; CDR3aa: CASSPGTIGDQPQHF; CDR3nt: TGTGCCAGCAGCCCCGGGACAATAGGGGATCAGCCCCAGCATTTT
v_gene: TRBV7-2; abundance: -; d_gene: -; j_gene: TRBJ2-3; CDR3aa: CASSPGAWFAQTGTDTQYF; CDR3nt: TGTGCCAGCAGCCCCGGGGCTTGGTTCGCTCAAACCGGGACAGATACGCAGTATTTT
v_gene: TRBV28; abundance: many; d_gene: -; j_gene: TRBJ2-3; CDR3aa: CASSLLSTDTQYF; CDR3nt: TGTGCCAGCAGTCTTCTAAGCACAGATACGCAGTATTTT
v_gene: TRBV30; abundance: -; d_gene: TRBD2; j_gene: TRBJ2-1; CDR3aa: CAWSKVAGGSYNEQFF; CDR3nt: TGTGCCTGGAGTAAGGTAGCGGGAGGCTCCTACAATGAGCAGTTCTTC
v_gene: TRBV6-4; abundance: -; d_gene: -; j_gene: TRBJ2-2; CDR3aa: CASSDTGGFDTGELFF; CDR3nt: TGTGCCAGCAGTGACACGGGGGGCTTTGACACCGGGGAGCTGTTTTTT
v_gene: TRBV11-2; abundance: once; d_gene: -; j_gene: TRBJ2-5; CDR3aa: CASSPQDRETQYF; CDR3nt: TGTGCCAGCAGCCCACAGGACCGGGAGACCCAGTACTTC
v_gene: TRBV7-9; abundance: -; d_gene: TRBD2; j_gene: TRBJ2-4; CDR3aa: CASSLVTSGRGNIQYF; CDR3nt: TGTGCCAGCAGCTTAGTAACTAGCGGGAGAGGAAACATTCAGTACTTC
v_gene: TRBV7-9; abundance: -; d_gene: TRBD1; j_gene: TRBJ2-3; CDR3aa: CASADAKVPGQGTDTQYF; CDR3nt: TGTGCCAGCGCTGACGCTAAGGTTCCGGGACAGGGGACAGATACGCAGTATTTT
v_gene: TRBV19; abundance: -; d_gene: TRBD2; j_gene: TRBJ2-7; CDR3aa: CASSARTSGRTYEQYF; CDR3nt: TGTGCCAGTAGTGCCCGGACTAGCGGGAGAACCTACGAGCAGTACTTC
v_gene: TRBV12-5; abundance: -; d_gene: -; j_gene: TRBJ2-5; CDR3aa: CASGLYPTPWRIQETQYF; CDR3nt: TGTGCTAGTGGTTTGTACCCCACTCCCTGGCGGATCCAAGAGACCCAGTACTTC
v_gene: TRBV25-1; abundance: -; d_gene: -; j_gene: TRBJ2-3; CDR3aa: CASGAHDPRGSTDTQYF; CDR3nt: TGTGCCAGCGGTGCCCACGACCCAAGAGGGTCCACAGATACGCAGTATTTT
v_gene: TRBV2; abundance: -; d_gene: TRBD2; j_gene: TRBJ2-3; CDR3aa: CASSDTSGRAASTDTQYF; CDR3nt: TGTGCCAGCAGTGATACTAGCGGGAGGGCCGCTAGCACAGATACGCAGTATTTT
v_gene: TRBV19; abundance: -; d_gene: -; j_gene: TRBJ1-1; CDR3aa: CASSMGITGSATFF; CDR3nt: TGTGCCAGTAGTATGGGGATTACAGGGTCCGCGACTTTCTTT
v_gene: TRBV11-2; abundance: few; d_gene: -; j_gene: TRBJ2-5; CDR3aa: CASSHFSVQETQYF; CDR3nt: TGTGCCAGCAGCCACTTCAGCGTACAAGAGACCCAGTACTTC
v_gene: TRBV10-3; abundance: -; d_gene: -; j_gene: TRBJ1-2; CDR3aa: CAISEAIPYGYTF; CDR3nt: TGTGCCATCAGTGAGGCAATTCCCTATGGCTACACCTTC
v_gene: TRBV5-4; abundance: -; d_gene: TRBD1; j_gene: TRBJ2-2; CDR3aa: CASSTGTGALTGELFF; CDR3nt: TGTGCCAGCAGCACCGGGACAGGGGCGCTCACCGGGGAGCTGTTTTTT
v_gene: TRBV10-1; abundance: -; d_gene: -; j_gene: TRBJ2-5; CDR3aa: CASTPLTSTETQYF; CDR3nt: TGCGCCAGCACTCCGCTTACTAGCACTGAGACCCAGTACTTC